This TCR beta chain came from a study of PD-1 blockade in mismatch repair-deficient tumors. Study at large: Patients had 12 to 13 mismatch repair-deficient cancer types and were previously treated and progressing. Study findings and constraints: Tumor-resident clones, often absent from pretreatment blood, expanded after pembrolizumab and then contracted.

This clone was counted between two and nine times. Its specificity is unknown. The TCR-sequenced patients were a few responders to pembrolizumab. This CDR3 comprises 16 residues. V lost 0 bases to trimming and J lost 1 base, with 10 bases between them. CDR1 and CDR2 from the germline V gene are LNHDA and SQIVND (reference sequence). Here immunoSEQ multiplex PCR was the method, and the copy in TCRdb shows in-frame clones only, minus some. The repertoire holds roughly 84,000 clones, with about 84% as singletons. This sequence joins TRBV19 and TRBJ1-5, with no clear D. The source is an adult with mismatch repair-deficient cancer. The specimen comprised peripheral blood, sampled 12 weeks after starting pembrolizumab. This chain's CDR3 is CASSIEGALSNQPQHF. CDR3 in DNA: TGTGCCAGTAGTATAGAAGGAGCACTCAGCAATCAGCCCCAGCATTTT. The whole variable domain, remainder taken from reference TRBV19 and TRBJ1-5, is DGGITQSPKYLFRKEGQNVTLSCEQNLNHDAMYWYRQDPGQGLRLIYYSQIVNDFQKGDIAEGYSVSREKKESFPLTVTSAQKNPTAFYLCASSIEGALSNQPQHFGDGTRLSIL.